A single sample gave rise to the 14 T cell receptor beta chains below, sequenced in a study of cytomegalovirus exposure and HLA in healthy donors. Primers: 60 Vbeta forward and 13 Jbeta reverse. Some clones are missing from TCRdb's copy, which holds only in-frame ones; the method was immunoSEQ multiplex PCR. The data show roughly 100,000 clones, approximately 76% seen once. Sequencing input: PBMCs. These receptors were taken from a woman aged 18-29 years in good health and CMV-seropositive.

This clone was recorded once. The chain has TRBV19 and TRBJ1-5, with unresolved D. The CDR3 sequence is 12 residues long. The ends were cut back, 5 bases at V and 2 bases at J, with 4 bases in the middle. Looked up from germline, CDR1 is LNHDA and CDR2 is SQIVND (reference sequence). Here the CDR3 reads CASSYGNQPQHF. The CDR3 nucleotides read TGTGCCAGTAGTTATGGCAATCAGCCCCAGCATTTT.

The CDR3 protein is CASSASPSQVEKLFF. In DNA form, the CDR3 reads TGTGCCAGCAGCGCCAGTCCCTCGCAAGTTGAAAAACTGTTTTTT. V usage is TRBV9 and J usage is TRBJ1-4, with D hard to call. Looked up from germline, CDR1 is SGDLS and CDR2 is YYNGEE. Deletions cut 3 bases from V and 7 bases from J, with 16 bases between. The CDR3 length is 15 residues.

Written as DNA, the CDR3 is TGTGCCAGCAGTGAAGCTTGGACATACACCTACGAGCAGTACTTC. Translating gives CASSEAWTYTYEQYF. The V gene is TRBV6-1, the J gene TRBJ2-7; possibly TRBD1 for D (5 bases). V lost 0 bases and J 2 bases, leaving 11 bases between the germline ends. There are 15 residues in the CDR3. Germline lookup yields CDR1 MNHNS and CDR2 SASEGT.

The genes are TRBV30 and TRBJ1-5; D call uncertain. This CDR3 spans 13 amino acids. Germline loops: CDR1 GTSNPN, CDR2 SVGIG (reference sequence). V shed 0 bases and J shed 7 bases, with 10 bases lying between them. The CDR3 protein is CAWSVGESQPQHF. The CDR3, as DNA: TGTGCCTGGAGTGTCGGGGAAAGCCAGCCCCAGCATTTT.

This clone was seen once. V is TRBV5-1 and J is TRBJ2-3; D is possibly TRBD2 (7 bases). Trimming cost V 4 bases and J 0 bases, with 12 bases left between them. The CDR3 totals 15 residues. The germline V gene encodes CDR1 SGHRS and CDR2 YFSETQ. The CDR3 DNA sequence: TGCGCCAGCAGCCCCCGGGGGGCCAGCACAGATACGCAGTATTTT. Residues: CASSPRGASTDTQYF. Combining the CDR3 with reference TRBV5-1 and TRBJ2-3 gives the whole variable domain KAGVTQTPRYLIKTRGQQVTLSCSPISGHRSVSWYQQTPGQGLQFLFEYFSETQRNKGNFPGRFSGRQFSNSRSEMNVSTLELGDSALYLCASSPRGASTDTQYFGPGTRLTVL.

The chain couples TRBV6-5 to TRBJ2-6; weak D call: TRBD1 (5 bases). With 4 bases removed from V and 4 bases from J, the gap between germline ends came to 11 bases. The CDR3 runs 15 residues. Germline CDR1 and CDR2: MNHEY and SVGAGI. CDR3 nucleotide sequence: TGTGCCAGCAGTTTTCAGGGCTCGGGGGCCAACGTCCTGACTTTC. Amino acid sequence: CASSFQGSGANVLTF.

The chain is built from TRBV27 and TRBJ1-1; no reliable D call. V lost 5 bases and J lost 7, with 11 bases in between. There are 12 residues in the CDR3. Germline V CDR1 and CDR2: MNHEY, SMNVEV (reference sequence). In DNA form, the CDR3 reads TGTGCCAGCAGTAATGGTCCGGGTGAAGCTTTCTTT. Residues: CASSNGPGEAFF.

The CDR3 nucleotides read TGCGCCAGCAGTGATACTTTAGTAGCCACTGAAGCTTTCTTT. Encoded protein: CASSDTLVATEAFF. The chain is built from TRBV10-1 and TRBJ1-1; D not resolved. The CDR3 sequence is 14 residues long. V was cut by 3 bases and J by 4 bases, with 12 bases left in between. Germline V lookup: CDR1 WNHNN, CDR2 SYGVQD (reference sequence).

In regard to this clone: Distinct nucleotide sequences in the sample also encode this CDR3. The chain carries TRBV6-5 and TRBJ2-7; TRBD2 matches at 11 bases. This CDR3 is built from 15 residues. Germline V CDR1 and CDR2: MNHEY, SVGAGI. Trimming took 0 bases from V and 2 from J; bases not matched to a gene: 0. DNA of the CDR3: TGTGCCAGCAGTTACTCGACTAGCGGGACCTACGAGCAGTACTTC. As protein: CASSYSTSGTYEQYF.

This chain links TRBV27 with TRBJ2-1, with TRBD2 matching over 13 bases. This CDR3 is 15 amino acids long. Germline CDR1 and CDR2: MNHEY and SMNVEV (reference sequence). V shed 6 bases and J 8 bases; nucleotides not matched to a gene: 7. The DNA of the CDR3 is TGTGCCAGCAGCCGGACTAGCGGGAGAATCTATGAGCAGTTCTTC. Translated: CASSRTSGRIYEQFF.

The rearrangement uses TRBV4-1 and TRBJ1-2, with D maybe TRBD1 (6 bases). From germline, CDR1 is MGHRA and CDR2 YSYEKL. This CDR3 spans 14 amino acids. Trimming cost V 0 bases and J 4 bases, with 9 bases left between them. DNA for the CDR3: TGCGCCAGCAGCCAAGATCAGGGGTTCTATGGCTACACCTTC. Translating it yields CASSQDQGFYGYTF.

This chain joins TRBV6-1 and TRBJ1-1; the D is unclear. This CDR3 has 14 residues. V was clipped by 0 bases and J by 13 bases, with 18 bases between them. Germline loops: CDR1 MNHNS, CDR2 SASEGT. In DNA, the CDR3 is TGTGCCAGCAGTGAAGCGCTGGCAATGGCGGTGGGTTTCTTT. It codes for CASSEALAMAVGFF.

The chain recombines TRBV27 with TRBJ2-5; D ambiguous. The length of the CDR3 is 11 residues. The germline CDR1 and CDR2 sequences are MNHEY and SMNVEV (reference sequence). V was cut by 5 bases and J by 5 bases, with 6 bases left in between. The CDR3 is CASSPPETQYF. CDR3 DNA: TGTGCCAGCAGTCCCCCGGAGACCCAGTACTTC.

The chain couples TRBV27 to TRBJ2-7, with D possibly matching TRBD2 (5 bases). CDR1 is MNHEY and CDR2 is SMNVEV in the germline V gene (reference sequence). Trimming took 2 bases from V and 2 from J, leaving 10 bases between them. The CDR3 contains 14 residues. The CDR3 reads CASSLQRSAYEQYF. The CDR3 DNA reads TGTGCCAGCAGTTTACAGCGGAGCGCCTACGAGCAGTACTTC.